Each of the 28 T cell receptor beta chains below was sequenced from the same sample in a study of CD8 T cells in ankylosing spondylitis (TCRdb year 2017). Beyond this particular receptor, the publication reports: A TCR beta motif made up of several highly homologous amino acid variants appeared to be characteristic of blood from ankylosing spondylitis patients.

Library method: 5' RACE. TCRdb names Illumina HiSeq 2500 as the instrument used. The public sequencing data were trimmed at Q25 with fastp and processed into clonotypes with MiXCR by TCRdb, which kept only in-frame beta chains. Entries that share a CDR3 protein sequence are merged under the most common genes and DNA. This sample comprises just under 550,000 distinct CDR3 sequences, about 13% of them detected only once. The ten largest clones capture around 7% of the sample. No antigen is known for these receptors. The specimen sequenced was blood, either unsorted or a sorted T cell fraction (not recorded which). These receptors all come from a male donor with ankylosing spondylitis.

There are a few counts of this clonotype. The chain combines TRBV12-3 or TRBV12-4 with TRBJ1-5; D remains unclear. CDR3 size: 15 residues. V lost 1 base, J lost 6 bases, and 13 bases lay in between. CDR3 nucleotide sequence: TGTGCCAGCAGTTTAGTAGGTGGAAGGCGTCAGCCCCAGCATTTT. Protein sequence: CASSLVGGRRQPQHF.

At least ten counts were recorded for this clonotype. The chain couples TRBV20-1 to TRBJ2-3, with TRBD2 identical over 9 bases. Trimming took 6 bases from V and 1 from J; bases not matched to a gene: 5. Per the germline V gene, CDR1 is DFQATT and CDR2 is SNEGSKA (reference sequence). The CDR3 contains 14 residues. The CDR3 loop is CSAPVAGGTDTQYF. The CDR3 DNA is TGCAGTGCCCCAGTAGCGGGGGGCACAGATACGCAGTATTTT.

This clonotype was found a few times. The chain links TRBV3-1 to TRBJ2-1, with 10 bases aligning to TRBD2. Germline CDR1 LGHDT, CDR2 YNNKEL (reference sequence). This CDR3 contains 19 residues. The V gene end was trimmed by 1 base and the J gene end by 0 bases; junction bases not matched to a gene: 9. For the CDR3, the DNA is TGTGCCAGCAGCCAAGTAAGGAGACTAGCGGGCGTCTCCTACAATGAGCAGTTCTTC. Its translation: CASSQVRRLAGVSYNEQFF.

The chain is built from TRBV24-1 and TRBJ2-5, with 7 bases identical to TRBD2. V dropped 6 bases and J dropped 0; count of bases not matched to a gene: 9. This CDR3 region has 16 residues. Germline V gives CDR1 KGHDR, CDR2 SFDVKD. The CDR3 reads CATSSRTTSYQETQYF. The CDR3 nucleotides are TGTGCCACCAGTTCCCGGACGACTAGCTACCAAGAGACCCAGTACTTC.

V is TRBV11-3 and J is TRBJ2-1, with 7 bases fitting TRBD2. The ends lost 3 bases at V and 10 bases at J; junction bases unmatched: 3. There are 12 residues in the CDR3. Germline values: CDR1 SGHNT, CDR2 YENEEA. CDR3 amino acids: CASSFIAGEQFF. The CDR3 nucleotides are TGTGCCAGCAGCTTTATAGCGGGCGAGCAGTTCTTC.

The genes are TRBV7-9 and TRBJ1-3; D uncertain. Germline CDR1 and CDR2: SEHNR and FQNEAQ (reference sequence). This CDR3 has 13 amino acids. The germline V and J ends were trimmed by 2 bases and 4 bases, with 6 bases remaining between them. This CDR3 is CASSLLGGNTIYF. The CDR3 DNA is TGTGCCAGCAGCTTACTCGGAGGAAACACCATATATTTT.

This clonotype was recorded many times. V usage is TRBV12-3 or TRBV12-4 and J usage is TRBJ1-2, with D unclear. Trimming removed 6 bases at V and 1 base at J, with 6 bases between. The CDR3 has 12 residues. The CDR3, as DNA: TGTGCCAGCAGCGGTGATAACTATGGCTACACCTTC. This sequence encodes CASSGDNYGYTF.

The genes are TRBV4-1 and TRBJ1-4; D is uncertain. The germline gives CDR1 MGHRA, CDR2 YSYEKL. V was pared by 0 bases and J by 2 bases, with 7 bases between. The CDR3 has 15 amino acids. The CDR3 spells CASSQESVTNEKLFF. DNA of the CDR3: TGCGCCAGCAGCCAAGAATCAGTTACTAATGAAAAACTGTTTTTT.

The chain recombines TRBV18 with TRBJ2-3; D is perhaps TRBD1 (7 bases). The germline gives CDR1 KGHSH, CDR2 LQKENI. Trimming shortened V by 2 bases and J by 5 bases, and 17 bases separated the two germline ends. The CDR3 loop spans 16 amino acids. The CDR3 DNA follows: TGTGCCAGCTCACCATTTAGGAGGGACAGTGGAGATACGCAGTATTTT. Encoded protein: CASSPFRRDSGDTQYF. Full variable domain (rest looked up from reference TRBV18 and TRBJ2-3): NAGVMQNPRHLVRRRGQEARLRCSPMKGHSHVYWYRQLPEEGLKFMVYLQKENIIDESGMPKERFSAEFPKEGPSILRIQQVVRGDSAAYFCASSPFRRDSGDTQYFGPGTRLTVL.

The sample holds a few counts of this clonotype. V and J are TRBV20-1 and TRBJ2-1; possibly TRBD2 for D (6 bases). This CDR3 is built from 12 residues. Germline V CDR1 and CDR2: DFQATT, SNEGSKA (reference sequence). CDR3 DNA sequence: TGCAGAGCGGACTACTCCTACAATGAGCAGTTCTTC. It is translated as CRADYSYNEQFF.

This clonotype was seen only a few times. The chain combines TRBV7-8 with TRBJ1-1; D uncertain. Germline values: CDR1 SGHVS, CDR2 FQNEAQ. This CDR3 has 13 amino acids. V shed 5 bases and J shed 4 bases, with 11 bases lying between them. The CDR3 nucleotides are TGTGCCAGCAGCGCACTTGAGTCCACTGAAGCTTTCTTT. Its protein is CASSALESTEAFF.

The J gene is TRBJ1-1, the V gene TRBV7-9; no reliable D call. Trimming cost V 5 bases and J 6 bases, with 16 bases left between them. The CDR3 extends over 14 amino acids. CDR1 and CDR2 from the germline V gene are SEHNR and FQNEAQ (reference sequence). DNA for the CDR3: TGTGCCAGCAGCCGTTTCGAGGTCGGTGCTGAAGCTTTCTTT. Protein: CASSRFEVGAEAFF.

This clonotype was observed a handful of times. This chain uses TRBV12-3 or TRBV12-4 with TRBJ2-1; D remains ambiguous. CDR3 length equals 16 residues. V was shortened by 5 bases and J by 4 bases, with 18 bases between the two germline ends. The CDR3 sequence is CASSPPGRSYYNEQFF. The CDR3 region has the DNA TGTGCCAGCAGTCCCCCGGGCCGAAGCTATTACAATGAGCAGTTCTTC.

This clonotype has just a few counts. The chain combines TRBV5-1 with TRBJ1-6; 8 bases are shared with TRBD1. V dropped 3 bases and J dropped 15; count of bases not matched to a gene: 5. The CDR3 length is 12 residues. Germline V gives CDR1 SGHRS, CDR2 YFSETQ. Here the CDR3 reads CASSYTGQGLHF. In nucleotides, the CDR3 is TGCGCCAGCAGCTACACCGGACAGGGCCTCCACTTT.

The V and J genes are TRBV20-1 and TRBJ2-1, with unresolved D. CDR1 DFQATT and CDR2 SNEGSKA come from the germline V gene (reference sequence). This CDR3 is built from 15 residues. V lost 6 bases, J lost 0 bases, and 15 bases lay in between. The CDR3 nucleotides read TGCAGTGCCCCCGATAAGACGAGCTCCTACAATGAGCAGTTCTTC. Its protein is CSAPDKTSSYNEQFF.

This clonotype was detected a few times. An end of the junction differs from the germline gene, which may be a read error. V gene TRBV5-1 combines with J gene TRBJ2-2; D may be TRBD1 (7 bases). Per the germline V gene, CDR1 is SGHRS and CDR2 is YFSETQ. The CDR3 is made up of 14 amino acids. CDR3 DNA: TGCGCCAGCAGCTTACACAGGGAGGCAGGGGGGCTGTTTTTT. As protein: CASSLHREAGGLFF.

This clonotype was observed a handful of times. The CDR3 loop is CSVDPPSVGTDTQYF. The DNA for the CDR3 is TGCAGCGTTGACCCCCCTAGCGTTGGCACAGATACGCAGTATTTT. This chain joins TRBV29-1 and TRBJ2-3, with D possibly TRBD2 on 6 matching bases. Germline assignment: CDR1 SQVTM and CDR2 ANQGSEA. V was shortened by 3 bases and J by 1 base, with 14 bases between the two germline ends. The CDR3 length is 15 residues.

This clonotype was detected a few times. The V gene is TRBV29-1, the J gene TRBJ2-3; 10 bases agree with TRBD1. The V gene end was trimmed by 2 bases and the J gene end by 5 bases; junction bases not matched to a gene: 4. Germline-derived CDR1 and CDR2 are SQVTM and ANQGSEA. The CDR3 is 14 residues long. The CDR3 DNA sequence: TGCAGCGTTGAATTGACAGGGGGCAAAGATACGCAGTATTTT. This sequence encodes CSVELTGGKDTQYF.

This sequence joins TRBV5-6 and TRBJ2-5; TRBD2 matches 10 bases. CDR1 SGHDT and CDR2 YYEEEE come from the germline V gene. The V and J ends lost 1 base and 2 bases, in that order; junction bases with no gene match: 8. This CDR3 is built from 17 residues. The CDR3 loop is CASSLSFSGRHQETQYF. The CDR3 DNA follows: TGTGCCAGCAGCTTGAGTTTTAGCGGGAGGCATCAAGAGACCCAGTACTTC.

This chain connects TRBV11-2 to TRBJ1-4; D is uncertain. This CDR3 has 16 residues. The V end was cut by 5 bases, the J end by 0 bases, with 13 bases between. CDR1 and CDR2 (germline): SGHAT, FQNNGV. This chain's CDR3 is CASSRGIITTNEKLFF. The CDR3, as DNA: TGTGCCAGCAGCCGAGGGATAATAACAACTAATGAAAAACTGTTTTTT. Based on the CDR3 plus reference TRBV11-2 and TRBJ1-4, the full variable domain is EAGVAQSPRYKIIEKRQSVAFWCNPISGHATLYWYQQILGQGPKLLIQFQNNGVVDDSQLPKDRFSAERLKGVDSTLKIQPAKLEDSAVYLCASSRGIITTNEKLFFGSGTQLSVL.

This clonotype was detected only a few times. J is TRBJ2-5 and V is TRBV29-1, with TRBD1 matching 8 bases. The CDR3 extends over 14 amino acids. Germline V gene sequence: CDR1 SQVTM, CDR2 ANQGSEA. The V gene end was trimmed by 7 bases and the J gene end by 1 base; junction bases not matched to a gene: 8. Here the CDR3 reads CSGTRTGPQETQYF. CDR3 nucleotides: TGCAGCGGGACCAGGACAGGGCCCCAAGAGACCCAGTACTTC.

Only a few counts were recorded for this clonotype. The J gene is TRBJ2-5, the V gene TRBV5-1, with no clear D. V was shortened by 0 bases and J by 4 bases, with 13 bases between the two germline ends. CDR1 is SGHRS and CDR2 is YFSETQ in the germline V gene. The CDR3 loop spans 15 amino acids. CDR3 sequence: CASSLALREGETQYF. The CDR3 DNA reads as TGCGCCAGCAGCTTGGCTCTTAGGGAAGGAGAGACCCAGTACTTC.

V gene TRBV20-1 combines with J gene TRBJ2-3, with TRBD2 identical over 12 bases. There are 16 residues in the CDR3. The germline V gene encodes CDR1 DFQATT and CDR2 SNEGSKA (reference sequence). V was pared by 6 bases and J by 1 base, with 8 bases of the junction left unmatched. Here the CDR3 DNA reads TGCAGTGCCACACCCCGACTAGCGGGAGGCACAGATACGCAGTATTTT. This sequence encodes CSATPRLAGGTDTQYF.

This clonotype was observed at least ten times. This chain joins TRBV29-1 and TRBJ1-4; weak D call: TRBD1 (6 bases). V gave up 4 bases and J gave up 11 bases, with 17 bases separating them. This CDR3 region has 13 residues. Germline CDR1 reads SQVTM; CDR2 reads ANQGSEA. The CDR3 DNA follows: TGCAGCGTTGCCCTACAGGGCGGGCAGAAACTGTTTTTT. This sequence encodes CSVALQGGQKLFF. Full variable domain (remainder filled in from reference TRBV29-1 and TRBJ1-4): SAVISQKPSRDICQRGTSLTIQCQVDSQVTMMFWYRQQPGQSLTLIATANQGSEATYESGFVIDKFPISRPNLTFSTLTVSNMSPEDSSIYLCSVALQGGQKLFFGSGTQLSVL.

Many counts were recorded for this clonotype. CDR3 loop: CASSLNGYEQYF. The CDR3, as DNA: TGTGCCAGCAGCCTCAATGGGTACGAGCAGTACTTC. The chain recombines TRBV7-2 with TRBJ2-7; D call uncertain. The CDR3 runs 12 residues. V lost 5 bases to trimming and J lost 4 bases, with 9 bases between them. Germline V gene lookup returns CDR1 SGHTA and CDR2 FQGNSA. The full variable domain, rest sourced from reference TRBV7-2 and TRBJ2-7, is GAGVSQSPSNKVTEKGKDVELRCDPISGHTALYWYRQSLGQGLEFLIYFQGNSAPDKSGLPSDRFSAERTGGSVSTLTIQRTQQEDSAVYLCASSLNGYEQYFGPGTRLTVT.

There are many counts of this clonotype. The chain uses TRBV3-1 and TRBJ1-1, with D hard to call. The V gene's germline CDR1 is LGHDT and CDR2 YNNKEL (reference sequence). Deletions cut 1 base from V and 4 bases from J, with 7 bases between. This CDR3 is 13 amino acids long. DNA of the CDR3: TGTGCCAGCAGCCAAGGACCGGGCACTGAAGCTTTCTTT. Protein product: CASSQGPGTEAFF. Full variable domain (rest looked up from reference TRBV3-1 and TRBJ1-1): DTAVSQTPKYLVTQMGNDKSIKCEQNLGHDTMYWYKQDSKKFLKIMFSYNNKELIINETVPNRFSPKSPDKAHLNLHINSLELGDSAVYFCASSQGPGTEAFFGQGTRLTVV.

J is TRBJ2-4 and V is TRBV2; D is unclear. The length of the CDR3 is 16 residues. V dropped 0 bases and J dropped 1 base, with 10 bases sitting between them. The germline V gene encodes CDR1 SNHLY and CDR2 FYNNEI. CDR3 region: CASSEAWRDAKNIQYF. The CDR3 region has the DNA TGTGCCAGCAGTGAAGCGTGGAGAGACGCCAAAAACATTCAGTACTTC.

V gene TRBV30 combines with J gene TRBJ2-3; maybe TRBD1 (6 bases). Germline V gene data show CDR1 as GTSNPN and CDR2 as SVGIG (reference sequence). The CDR3 is made up of 13 amino acids. Trimming removed 8 bases from V and 0 bases from J, with 12 bases in between. CDR3 residues: CALQGISTDTQYF. The CDR3 DNA follows: TGTGCCCTTCAGGGGATAAGCACAGATACGCAGTATTTT.